This T cell receptor beta chain was found in a study of OX40 agonist ivuxolimab in advanced cancers. Context from the whole study: Ivuxolimab, which targeted the costimulatory receptor OX40 (CD134), was an agonistic, fully human IgG2 monoclonal antibody. Of the approximately 50 dose-escalation patients, hepatocellular carcinoma was present in roughly 19, melanoma in about 15, renal cell carcinoma in 9 and head and neck cancer in 9. Prior anti-PD-1, anti-PD-L1 or anti-CTLA-4 therapy was permitted, and less than 45% of dose-escalation patients had received checkpoint inhibitors. Three dose-escalation patients achieved partial responses, one with hepatocellular carcinoma and two with cutaneous melanoma. In the dose-escalation cohort, approximately 82% of patients were male, and the mean age was approximately 60 years, with a range of about 23 to 90. The monotherapy dose-escalation portion (N of about 50 patients) of the phase I ivuxolimab trial is reported in the paper. Intravenous ivuxolimab was administered to patients every 2 weeks at six dose levels: 0.01, 0.1, 0.3, 1.5, 3 and 10 mg/kg. The point of sequencing TCRbeta in the periphery was to test whether ivuxolimab changed TCR sequence diversity and drove clonal T-cell expansion. Broader findings and caveats from the paper: After ivuxolimab, CD8+ T cells had more expanded clones than CD4+ T cells on average. In the 0.1-3.0 mg/kg groups, partial responders were among the patients with the lowest normalized peripheral clonal expansion, particularly in CD8+ T cells. At doses from 0.1 to 3.0 mg/kg, clonal expansion was seen in both CD4+ and CD8+ blood T cells between baseline and week 6. Low levels of normalized T-cell clonal expansion were also shown by some nonresponding patients. The antigen specificity of the peripheral T cells that underwent clonal expansion was not determined.

Relative to germline, V is 3 bases shorter and J is 7 bases shorter, with 12 bases between their ends. From the germline V gene (reference sequence), CDR1 is LNHDA and CDR2 is SQIVND. The CDR3, from cysteine to phenylalanine, totals 14 residues. The entry retains the CDR3 DNA only, 42 bases that are in frame from base 1. The trial excluded patients who had a history of autoimmune disease or were on systemic immunosuppression. Peripheral blood for TCR sequencing was collected from all dose cohorts at baseline, on cycle 4 day 1, and on cycle 7 day 1. Samples were obtained from an open-label, multicenter, first-in-human phase I dose-escalation trial of ivuxolimab. Adults with locally advanced or metastatic melanoma, renal cell, hepatocellular, or head and neck squamous cell carcinoma were enrolled in the trial. Before TCR sequencing, CD4+ T cells and CD8+ T cells were sorted from peripheral blood as separate populations.

Genomic DNA was extracted from sorted cells for sequencing of the TCRbeta CDR3 region. The immunoSEQ Assay was used to sequence the TCRbeta CDR3 regions. This is the immuneACCESS table as TCRdb keeps it, with only in-frame sequences that have V and J called. A part of the clones is gone; compared with another copy, unresolved V genes explain less than half, and the rest is unexplained. Counted in this sample were 55,000 to 80,000 clones; 80% to 95% of them appeared once. Together, the top ten hold 0.55% to 0.8% of the sample. Details on this clone: No cognate antigen has been identified for it. Within one base of it there is no much larger clone, and no base qualities were kept.

The chain links TRBV19 with TRBJ1-4, with TRBD1 tentatively as D gene (6 bases match). The sample in question was CD4+ or CD8+ T cells sorted from blood, obtained in a trial of the OX40 agonist ivuxolimab. The clonotype was recovered from an adult with an advanced solid tumor such as melanoma, head and neck, liver or kidney cancer. The bases are TGTGCCAGTAGTATCGGGGGGGCCGGTGAAAAACTGTTTTTT. Translated, this gives CASSIGGAGEKLFF.